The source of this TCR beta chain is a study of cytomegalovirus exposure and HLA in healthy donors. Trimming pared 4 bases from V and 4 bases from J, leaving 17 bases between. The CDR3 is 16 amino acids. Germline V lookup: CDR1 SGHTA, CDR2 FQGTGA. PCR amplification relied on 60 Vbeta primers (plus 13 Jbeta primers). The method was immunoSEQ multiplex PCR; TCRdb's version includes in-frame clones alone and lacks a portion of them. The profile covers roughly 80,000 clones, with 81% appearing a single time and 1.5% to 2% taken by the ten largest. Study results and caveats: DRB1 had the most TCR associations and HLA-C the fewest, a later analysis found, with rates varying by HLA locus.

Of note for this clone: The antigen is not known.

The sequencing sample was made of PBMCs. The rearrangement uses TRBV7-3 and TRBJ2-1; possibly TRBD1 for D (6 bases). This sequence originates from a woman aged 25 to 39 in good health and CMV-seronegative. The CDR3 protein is CASSYISLDRYNEQFF. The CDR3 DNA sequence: TGTGCCAGCAGCTATATCTCCCTCGACAGGTACAATGAGCAGTTCTTC.